What follows are 29 T cell receptor beta chains derived from one specimen sequenced in a study of blood T cell repertoires in COVID-19. Sequencing used immunoSEQ multiplex PCR; TCRdb keeps in-frame clones, though not all of them. The table lists 75,000 to 100,000 clones, 70% to 80% of them singletons, with less than 25% in the top ten. Material: peripheral blood. Receptors were obtained from an older man with acute or convalescent COVID-19.

The chain joins TRBV20-1 to TRBJ1-6; D gene ambiguous. Germline V gives CDR1 DFQATT, CDR2 SNEGSKA (reference sequence). V lost 3 bases to trimming and J lost 7 bases, with 16 bases between them. CDR3 length equals 15 residues. The CDR3 is CSASATPAGNSPLHF. CDR3 in DNA: TGCAGTGCTAGTGCAACCCCGGCGGGAAATTCACCCCTCCACTTT.

This clone came up once. The chain recombines TRBV15 with TRBJ2-3; D might be TRBD2 (6 bases). The CDR3 length is 18 residues. V lost 2 bases to trimming and J lost 4 bases, with 22 bases between them. Germline-derived CDR1 and CDR2 are LNHNV and YYDKDF (reference sequence). CDR3 protein: CATSRRWGGTGASDTQYF. DNA for the CDR3: TGTGCCACCAGCAGACGATGGGGCGGGACGGGAGCATCAGATACGCAGTATTTT.

A few counts support this clone. The V call is TRBV9, the J call TRBJ1-1, with TRBD1 identical over 8 bases. This CDR3 is 15 amino acids long. Germline CDR1 and CDR2: SGDLS and YYNGEE. J lost 4 bases, V lost 3 bases, and 8 bases had no gene match. CDR3 residues: CASSAQGATGTEAFF. The CDR3 nucleotides are TGTGCCAGCAGCGCTCAGGGGGCCACGGGCACTGAAGCTTTCTTT.

This chain uses TRBV5-4 with TRBJ2-1, with TRBD2 as a possible D gene (7 bases). Between the trimmed V and J ends, which lost 3 bases and 9 bases, there was a span of 19 bases. This CDR3 has 15 residues. In germline, CDR1 is SGHNT, CDR2 YYREEE (reference sequence). The CDR3 protein is CASSWGLAAEREQFF. CDR3 DNA: TGTGCCAGCAGCTGGGGGCTAGCGGCTGAACGTGAGCAGTTCTTC.

In this sample, this clone turned up a few times. This chain joins TRBV2 and TRBJ2-1, with D possibly being TRBD2 (6 bases). The germline V and J ends were trimmed by 4 bases and 12 bases, with 22 bases remaining between them. Germline V gene sequence: CDR1 SNHLY, CDR2 FYNNEI. This CDR3 comprises 15 residues. CDR3: CASSVQTEGRTGQFF. As DNA, the CDR3 is TGTGCCAGCAGTGTCCAGACGGAGGGTCGTACCGGGCAGTTCTTC. Full variable domain (remainder filled in from reference TRBV2 and TRBJ2-1): EPEVTQTPSHQVTQMGQEVILRCVPISNHLYFYWYRQILGQKVEFLVSFYNNEISEKSEIFDDQFSVERPDGSNFTLKIRSTKLEDSAMYFCASSVQTEGRTGQFFGPGTRLTVL.

The genes are TRBV9 and TRBJ2-5; the D gene is possibly TRBD1 (6 bases). The length of the CDR3 is 14 residues. V lost 0 bases and J lost 5, with 11 bases in between. Germline V gene data show CDR1 as SGDLS and CDR2 as YYNGEE. The CDR3 nucleotides are TGTGCCAGCAGCGTAGGAGGGGGTGGGGAGACCCAGTACTTC. Protein sequence: CASSVGGGGETQYF.

The chain employs TRBV5-1 and TRBJ2-3, with no clear D. The CDR3 runs 14 residues. Trimming removed 0 bases at V and 4 bases at J, with 9 bases between. CDR1 is SGHRS and CDR2 is YFSETQ in the germline V gene. CDR3: CASSLAVQADTQYF. CDR3 DNA: TGCGCCAGCAGCTTGGCGGTGCAGGCAGATACGCAGTATTTT.

The genes are TRBV27 and TRBJ2-7, with D perhaps matching TRBD2 (7 bases). Trimming pared 6 bases from V and 4 bases from J, leaving 22 bases between. The CDR3 has 16 residues. The germline gives CDR1 MNHEY, CDR2 SMNVEV (reference sequence). For the CDR3, the DNA is TGTGCCAGCAGCTCCGGGGGCGGGGGAAGGACTTACGAGCAGTACTTC. Translating it yields CASSSGGGGRTYEQYF.

V gene TRBV27 combines with J gene TRBJ2-2, with TRBD1 identical over 11 bases. The CDR3 consists of 18 residues. Germline CDR1 MNHEY, CDR2 SMNVEV (reference sequence). The junction had 14 bases not matched to a gene; V was cut back by 4 bases and J by 7 bases. The CDR3, as DNA: TGTGCCAGCAGTTCCCAATACCCCGGACAGGGGGCAAGCGGGGAGCTGTTTTTT. Its protein product is CASSSQYPGQGASGELFF.

CDR3 nucleotide sequence: TGTGCCTGGAGTGCTCTAGCGGGCCGCACAGATACGCAGTATTTT. It codes for CAWSALAGRTDTQYF. This chain links TRBV30 with TRBJ2-3, with TRBD2 matching 8 bases. This CDR3 is 15 amino acids long. J lost 1 base, V lost 1 base, and 4 bases had no gene match. CDR1 and CDR2 from the germline V gene are GTSNPN and SVGIG (reference sequence). The full variable domain, rest sourced from reference TRBV30 and TRBJ2-3, is SQTIHQWPATLVQPVGSPLSLECTVEGTSNPNLYWYRQAAGRGLQLLFYSVGIGQISSEVPQNLSASRPQDRQFILSSKKLLLSDSGFYLCAWSALAGRTDTQYFGPGTRLTVL.

The CDR3 region has the DNA TGTGCCACCAGTGAGGACGACAGGGGGCTCGGGGATACGCAGTATTTT. Protein sequence: CATSEDDRGLGDTQYF. The rearrangement joins TRBV24-1 to TRBJ2-3, with 10 bases aligning to TRBD1. The germline V gene has CDR1 KGHDR and CDR2 SFDVKD. The CDR3 is 16 amino acids. V gave up 4 bases and J gave up 6 bases; unmatched junction bases: 9.

The rearrangement links TRBV5-8 to TRBJ1-2; 7 bases are a match to TRBD1. The germline V gene has CDR1 SGHTS and CDR2 YDEGEE. This CDR3 region has 14 residues. V dropped 5 bases and J dropped 6; count of bases not matched to a gene: 10. CDR3 nucleotide sequence: TGTGCCAGCAGAAAGACAGGGAAGGAGGATGGCTACACCTTC. This codes for CASRKTGKEDGYTF.

The chain links TRBV2 to TRBJ1-5; D might be TRBD1 (6 bases). CDR1 and CDR2 (germline): SNHLY, FYNNEI. The CDR3 has 15 amino acids. V lost 1 base and J 5 bases, leaving 12 bases between the germline ends. The CDR3 nucleotides are TGTGCCAGCAGTGAAGGCAGGGGCGCATATCAGCCCCAGCATTTT. This sequence encodes CASSEGRGAYQPQHF.

The V call is TRBV27, the J call TRBJ2-7, with TRBD1 identical over 7 bases. Germline loops: CDR1 MNHEY, CDR2 SMNVEV (reference sequence). V gave up 2 bases and J gave up 4 bases; unmatched junction bases: 8. This CDR3 is 15 amino acids long. CDR3 loop: CASSLLARGYYEQYF. The CDR3, as DNA: TGTGCCAGCAGTTTACTCGCCAGGGGGTATTACGAGCAGTACTTC.

The J gene is TRBJ2-5, the V gene TRBV5-4, with D maybe TRBD1 (7 bases). V lost 5 bases to trimming and J lost 10 bases, with 15 bases between them. The CDR3 spans 12 residues. CDR1 SGHNT and CDR2 YYREEE come from the germline V gene (reference sequence). In DNA form, the CDR3 reads TGTGCCAGCAGTGAAACAGGGGAGGTCCAGTACTTC. Translating gives CASSETGEVQYF.

In this sample, this clone turned up once. The J gene is TRBJ2-1, the V gene TRBV4-2; TRBD2 matches at 9 bases. The J segment lost 10 bases and the V segment lost 4 bases, leaving 8 bases of the junction unmatched. The CDR3 extends over 14 amino acids. Germline CDR1 is LGHNA and CDR2 is YNFKEQ. The CDR3 sequence: CASSPGLAGLEQFF. The CDR3 coding sequence is TGTGCCAGCAGCCCAGGCCTAGCGGGGTTGGAGCAGTTCTTC.

CDR3 in amino acids: CASSPGQGVYGYTF. The CDR3, as DNA: TGTGCCAGCAGTCCGGGACAGGGGGTCTATGGCTACACCTTC. The rearrangement links TRBV6-5 to TRBJ1-2; 11 bases align to TRBD1. The CDR3 is 14 residues long. Per germline, CDR1 MNHEY and CDR2 SVGAGI. The V gene end was trimmed by 5 bases and the J gene end by 4 bases; junction bases not matched to a gene: 3.

This clone has more than one count but fewer than ten. The chain has TRBV19 and TRBJ1-5, with D possibly being TRBD1 (6 bases). Trimming cost V 1 base and J 9 bases, with 16 bases left between them. Germline V CDR1 and CDR2: LNHDA, SQIVND (reference sequence). The CDR3 has 15 residues. The CDR3 sequence is CASSIVDSPGGPQHF. The CDR3 DNA reads as TGTGCCAGTAGTATAGTGGACAGCCCCGGAGGGCCCCAGCATTTT.

This chain connects TRBV5-1 to TRBJ2-2; 14 bases are a match to TRBD2. This CDR3 contains 18 residues. The V gene end was trimmed by 0 bases and the J gene end by 6 bases; junction bases not matched to a gene: 7. CDR1 and CDR2 from the germline V gene are SGHRS and YFSETQ. The DNA for the CDR3 is TGCGCCAGCAGCTTGGCCTCGACTAGCGGGAGGGGTGCCGGGGAGCTGTTTTTT. Translating it yields CASSLASTSGRGAGELFF.

The rearrangement uses TRBV10-3 and TRBJ2-7, with 8 bases identical to TRBD1. The germline CDR1 and CDR2 sequences are ENHRY and SYGVKD. The V segment lost 6 bases and the J segment 6 bases; nucleotides outside the gene matches: 10. The CDR3 has 14 residues. The DNA for the CDR3 is TGTGCCATCAGCCTGGCAGGGGGCGCGTCCGAGCAGTACTTC. Translation gives CAISLAGGASEQYF.

This rearrangement joins TRBV6-5 to TRBJ1-6; the match to TRBD1 covers 9 bases. The CDR3 length is 15 residues. V dropped 2 bases and J dropped 10; count of bases not matched to a gene: 6. The germline V gene has CDR1 MNHEY and CDR2 SVGAGI. The CDR3 loop is CASSYRDRVGSPLHF. The CDR3 DNA reads TGTGCCAGCAGTTACAGGGACAGGGTAGGCTCACCCCTCCACTTT.

The chain links TRBV19 to TRBJ2-7, with D maybe TRBD2 (6 bases). The CDR3 is 15 amino acids. The V end was cut by 9 bases, the J end by 0 bases, with 18 bases between. Germline loops: CDR1 LNHDA, CDR2 SQIVND (reference sequence). CDR3 protein: CASRRRGEGSYEQYF. The CDR3, as DNA: TGTGCCAGCCGAAGGCGGGGTGAGGGCTCCTACGAGCAGTACTTC.

The V and J genes are TRBV11-3 and TRBJ2-1; 9 bases are shared with TRBD1. The CDR3 consists of 16 residues. Germline CDR1 reads SGHNT; CDR2 reads YENEEA. V lost 5 bases to trimming and J lost 8 bases; unmatched junction nucleotides: 13. The CDR3 spells CASSRFPGQGGHEQFF. In DNA form, the CDR3 reads TGTGCCAGCAGCCGATTCCCGGGACAGGGTGGACATGAGCAGTTCTTC.

This clone showed up many times. The chain employs TRBV11-3 and TRBJ2-3; D is possibly TRBD2 (6 bases). There are 16 residues in the CDR3. Germline-derived CDR1 and CDR2 are SGHNT and YENEEA. Trimming took off 5 bases at V and 1 base at J, with 16 bases between the two ends. The CDR3 protein is CASSRTGSEGTDTQYF. In DNA form, the CDR3 reads TGTGCCAGCAGCCGCACCGGGAGCGAGGGCACAGATACGCAGTATTTT.

The chain links TRBV27 to TRBJ2-1; maybe TRBD1 (7 bases). The CDR3 runs 14 residues. The germline V and J ends were trimmed by 3 bases and 9 bases, with 15 bases remaining between them. Germline V gene sequence: CDR1 MNHEY, CDR2 SMNVEV (reference sequence). The CDR3 here is CASSFLSGGREQFF. The CDR3 bases are TGTGCCAGCAGTTTTCTTTCAGGGGGGCGTGAGCAGTTCTTC.

V usage is TRBV14 and J usage is TRBJ1-2; 9 nucleotides match TRBD1. V lost 2 bases and J lost 4; bases outside the gene matches: 2. CDR3 size: 14 residues. The germline CDR1 and CDR2 sequences are SGHDN and FVKESK. CDR3 protein: CASSQTTGGYGYTF. In DNA form, the CDR3 reads TGTGCCAGCAGCCAAACGACAGGGGGCTATGGCTACACCTTC.

In its sample, this clone was seen once. The V and J genes are TRBV6-5 and TRBJ1-6, with unresolved D. V lost 4 bases to trimming and J lost 9 bases, with 7 bases between them. The CDR3 length is 12 residues. CDR1 is MNHEY, CDR2 SVGAGI, per germline. In nucleotides, the CDR3 is TGTGCCAGCAGTTTATCGAGTTCACCCCTCCACTTT. This translates into CASSLSSSPLHF.

The chain has TRBV2 and TRBJ2-7; 7 bases map to TRBD1. J lost 2 bases, V lost 2 bases, and 15 bases had no gene match. This CDR3 has 18 residues. Germline-derived CDR1 and CDR2 are SNHLY and FYNNEI. CDR3 residues: CASSEKGASAGGPYEQYF. DNA of the CDR3: TGTGCCAGCAGTGAAAAAGGGGCTTCTGCAGGGGGACCCTACGAGCAGTACTTC.

The rearrangement uses TRBV6-5 and TRBJ2-7; a possible D gene is TRBD2 (7 bases). In germline, CDR1 is MNHEY, CDR2 SVGAGI. Trimming took 6 bases from V and 4 from J, leaving 19 bases between them. The CDR3 spans 15 residues. CDR3 DNA sequence: TGTGCCAGCAGGCAGTTGGGGGCGGGAGTATACGAGCAGTACTTC. Translating it yields CASRQLGAGVYEQYF.